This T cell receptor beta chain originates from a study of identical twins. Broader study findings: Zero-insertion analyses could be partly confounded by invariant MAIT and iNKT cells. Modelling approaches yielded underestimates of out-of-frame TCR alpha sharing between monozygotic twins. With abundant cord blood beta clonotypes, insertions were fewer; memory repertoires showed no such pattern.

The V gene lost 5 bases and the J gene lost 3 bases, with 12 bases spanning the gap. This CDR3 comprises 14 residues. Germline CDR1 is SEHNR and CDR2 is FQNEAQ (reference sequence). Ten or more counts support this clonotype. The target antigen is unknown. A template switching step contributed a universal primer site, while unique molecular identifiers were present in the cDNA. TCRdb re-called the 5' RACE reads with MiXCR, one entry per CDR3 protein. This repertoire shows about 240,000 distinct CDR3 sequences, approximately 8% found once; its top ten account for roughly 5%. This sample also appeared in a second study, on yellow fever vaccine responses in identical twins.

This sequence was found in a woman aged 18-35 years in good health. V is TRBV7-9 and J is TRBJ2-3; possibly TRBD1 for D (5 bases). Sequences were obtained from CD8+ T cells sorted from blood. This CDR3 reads CASSLGASTDTQYF. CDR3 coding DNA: TGTGCCAGCAGCCTAGGGGCATCGACAGATACGCAGTATTTT.